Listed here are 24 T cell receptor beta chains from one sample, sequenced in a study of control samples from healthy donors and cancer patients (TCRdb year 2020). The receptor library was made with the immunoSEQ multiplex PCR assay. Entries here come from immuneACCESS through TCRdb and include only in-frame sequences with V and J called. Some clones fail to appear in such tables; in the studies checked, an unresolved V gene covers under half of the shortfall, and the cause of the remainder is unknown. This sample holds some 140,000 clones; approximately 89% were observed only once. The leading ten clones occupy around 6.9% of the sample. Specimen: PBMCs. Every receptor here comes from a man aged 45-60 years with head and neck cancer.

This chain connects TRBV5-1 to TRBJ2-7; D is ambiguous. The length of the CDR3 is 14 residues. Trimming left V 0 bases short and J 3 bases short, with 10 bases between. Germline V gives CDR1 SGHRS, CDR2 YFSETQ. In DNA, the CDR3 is TGCGCCAGCAGCTTGGCAGGCAGCAGCTACGAGCAGTACTTC. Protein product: CASSLAGSSYEQYF.

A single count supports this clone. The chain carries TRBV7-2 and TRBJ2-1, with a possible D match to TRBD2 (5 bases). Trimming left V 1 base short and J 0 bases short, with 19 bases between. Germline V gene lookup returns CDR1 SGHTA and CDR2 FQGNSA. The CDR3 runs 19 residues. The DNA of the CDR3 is TGTGCCAGCAGCTTAGTGGTCGGGGTGAGTATCAGCTCCTACAATGAGCAGTTCTTC. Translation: CASSLVVGVSISSYNEQFF.

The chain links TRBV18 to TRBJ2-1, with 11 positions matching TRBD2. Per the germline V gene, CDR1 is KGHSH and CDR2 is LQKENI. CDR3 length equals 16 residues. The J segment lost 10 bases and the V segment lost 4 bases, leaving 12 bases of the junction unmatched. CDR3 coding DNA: TGTGCCAGCTCACTGCTCCCGGGACTAGCGGTCGAGGAGCAGTTCTTC. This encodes CASSLLPGLAVEEQFF.

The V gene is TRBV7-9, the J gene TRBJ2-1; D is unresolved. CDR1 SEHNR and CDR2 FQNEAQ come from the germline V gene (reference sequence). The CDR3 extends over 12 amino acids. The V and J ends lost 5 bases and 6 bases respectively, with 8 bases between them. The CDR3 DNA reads TGTGCCAGCAGCCCCGCCGGCAATGAGCAGTTCTTC. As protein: CASSPAGNEQFF.

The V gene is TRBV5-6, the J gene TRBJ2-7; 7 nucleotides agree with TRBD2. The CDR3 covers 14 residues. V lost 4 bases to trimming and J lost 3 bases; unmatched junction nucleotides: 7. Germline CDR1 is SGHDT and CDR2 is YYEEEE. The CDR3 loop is CASSLRGGGYEQYF. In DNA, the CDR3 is TGTGCCAGCAGCCTTCGTGGGGGGGGCTACGAGCAGTACTTC.

The CDR3: CASSVGQGSHSGANVLTF. The CDR3 DNA reads TGTGCCAGCAGCGTTGGACAGGGGTCTCACTCTGGGGCCAACGTCCTGACTTTC. The chain is built from TRBV9 and TRBJ2-6, with 9 bases that match TRBD1. J gave up 0 bases and V 2 bases, and 6 bases lay outside the gene matches. The CDR3 contains 18 residues. In germline, CDR1 is SGDLS, CDR2 YYNGEE.

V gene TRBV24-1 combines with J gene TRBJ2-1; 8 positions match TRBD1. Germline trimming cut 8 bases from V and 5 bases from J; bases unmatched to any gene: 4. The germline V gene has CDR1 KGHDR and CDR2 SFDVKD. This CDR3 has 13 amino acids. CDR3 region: CATKTGADNEQFF. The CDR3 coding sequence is TGTGCCACCAAGACAGGGGCCGACAATGAGCAGTTCTTC.

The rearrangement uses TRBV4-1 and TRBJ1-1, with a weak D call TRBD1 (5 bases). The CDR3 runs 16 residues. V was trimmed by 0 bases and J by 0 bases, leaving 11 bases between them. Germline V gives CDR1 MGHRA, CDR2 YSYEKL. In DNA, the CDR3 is TGCGCCAGCAGCCAAGAGGGGCAGCTCATGAACACTGAAGCTTTCTTT. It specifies CASSQEGQLMNTEAFF.

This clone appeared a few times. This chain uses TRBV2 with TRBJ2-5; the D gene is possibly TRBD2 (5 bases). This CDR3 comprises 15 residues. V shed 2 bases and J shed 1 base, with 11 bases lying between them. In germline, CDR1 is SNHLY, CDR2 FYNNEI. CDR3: CASSEQRNSQETQYF. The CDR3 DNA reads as TGTGCCAGCAGTGAACAGCGGAATAGCCAAGAGACCCAGTACTTC.

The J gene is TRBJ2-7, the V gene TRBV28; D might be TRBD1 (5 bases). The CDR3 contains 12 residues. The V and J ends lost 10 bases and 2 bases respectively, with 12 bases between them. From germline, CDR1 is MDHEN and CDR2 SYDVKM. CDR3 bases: TGTGCCACGTACAGGTACACCTACGAGCAGTACTTC. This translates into CATYRYTYEQYF.

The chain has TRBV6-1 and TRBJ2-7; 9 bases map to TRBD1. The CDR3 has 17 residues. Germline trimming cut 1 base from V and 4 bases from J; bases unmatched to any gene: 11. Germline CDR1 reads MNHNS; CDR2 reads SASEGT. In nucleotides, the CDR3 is TGTGCCAGCAGTGAAGAGGGTTTGTGGGACAGGGTTTACGAGCAGTACTTC. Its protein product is CASSEEGLWDRVYEQYF.

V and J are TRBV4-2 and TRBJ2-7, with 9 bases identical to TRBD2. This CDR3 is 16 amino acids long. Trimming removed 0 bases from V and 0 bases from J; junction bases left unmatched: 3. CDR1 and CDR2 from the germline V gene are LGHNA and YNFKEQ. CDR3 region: CASSQEVAGVSYEQYF. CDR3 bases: TGTGCCAGCAGCCAAGAGGTAGCGGGGGTCTCCTACGAGCAGTACTTC.

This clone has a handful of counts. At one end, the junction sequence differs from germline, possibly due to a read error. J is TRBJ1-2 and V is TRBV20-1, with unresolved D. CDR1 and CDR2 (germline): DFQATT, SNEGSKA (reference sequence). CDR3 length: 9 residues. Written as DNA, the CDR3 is TGCAGTGCTAGAGATCTGCCTCGCTTC. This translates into CSARDLPRF.

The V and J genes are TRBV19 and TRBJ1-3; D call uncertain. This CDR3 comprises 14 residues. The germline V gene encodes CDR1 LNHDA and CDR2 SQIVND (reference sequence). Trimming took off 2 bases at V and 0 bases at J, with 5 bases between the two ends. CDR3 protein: CASSIKSSGNTIYF. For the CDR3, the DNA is TGTGCCAGTAGTATAAAGAGCTCTGGAAACACCATATATTTT.

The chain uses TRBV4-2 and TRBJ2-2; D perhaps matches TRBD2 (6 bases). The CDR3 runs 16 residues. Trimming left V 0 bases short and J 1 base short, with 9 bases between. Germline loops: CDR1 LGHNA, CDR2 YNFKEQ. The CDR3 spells CASSQDVGGNTGELFF. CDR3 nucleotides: TGTGCCAGCAGCCAAGATGTCGGGGGGAACACCGGGGAGCTGTTTTTT.

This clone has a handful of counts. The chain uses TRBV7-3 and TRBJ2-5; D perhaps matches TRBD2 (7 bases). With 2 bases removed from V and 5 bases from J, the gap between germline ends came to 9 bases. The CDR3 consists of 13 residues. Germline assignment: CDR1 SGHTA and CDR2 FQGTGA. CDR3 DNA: TGTGCCAGCAGCTTAGGGAGGGGGGAGACCCAGTACTTC. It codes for CASSLGRGETQYF.

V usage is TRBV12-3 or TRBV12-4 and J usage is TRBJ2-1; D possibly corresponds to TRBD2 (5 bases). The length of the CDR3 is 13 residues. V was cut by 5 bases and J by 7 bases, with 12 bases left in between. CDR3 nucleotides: TGTGCCAGCAGTCGGGGAACCTCGAATGAGCAGTTCTTC. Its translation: CASSRGTSNEQFF.

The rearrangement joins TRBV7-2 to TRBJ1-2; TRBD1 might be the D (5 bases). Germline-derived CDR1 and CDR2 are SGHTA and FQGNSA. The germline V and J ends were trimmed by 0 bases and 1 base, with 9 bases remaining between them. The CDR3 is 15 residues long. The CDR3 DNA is TGTGCCAGCAGCTTAGCGGGGGGGTATAACTATGGCTACACCTTC. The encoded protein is CASSLAGGYNYGYTF.

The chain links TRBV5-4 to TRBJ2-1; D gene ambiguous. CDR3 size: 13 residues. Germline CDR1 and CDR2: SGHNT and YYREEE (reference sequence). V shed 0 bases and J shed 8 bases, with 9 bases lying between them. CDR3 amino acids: CASSLGGSDEQFF. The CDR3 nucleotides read TGTGCCAGCAGCTTGGGTGGGTCGGATGAGCAGTTCTTC.

CDR3 DNA: TGTGCCAGCACAGGTTCAGGAGTGTACTATGGCTACACCTTC. This translates into CASTGSGVYYGYTF. This rearrangement joins TRBV6-5 to TRBJ1-2; D not resolved. The CDR3 length is 14 residues. The V end lost 7 bases, the J end lost 3 bases, and 15 bases lay between the germline ends. The V gene's germline CDR1 is MNHEY and CDR2 SVGAGI.

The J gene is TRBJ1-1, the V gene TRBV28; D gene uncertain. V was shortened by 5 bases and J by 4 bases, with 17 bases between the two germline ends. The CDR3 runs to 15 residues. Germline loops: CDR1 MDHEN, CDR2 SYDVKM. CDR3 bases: TGTGCCAGCAGTCCATCCTATGCGGGGAGCACTGAAGCTTTCTTT. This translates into CASSPSYAGSTEAFF.

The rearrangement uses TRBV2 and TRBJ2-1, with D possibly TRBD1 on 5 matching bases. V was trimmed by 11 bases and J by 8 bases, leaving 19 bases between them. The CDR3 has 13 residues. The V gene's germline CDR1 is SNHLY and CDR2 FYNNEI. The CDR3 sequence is CAGSPTVNDEQFF. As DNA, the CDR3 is TGTGCCGGAAGCCCGACAGTGAATGATGAGCAGTTCTTC.

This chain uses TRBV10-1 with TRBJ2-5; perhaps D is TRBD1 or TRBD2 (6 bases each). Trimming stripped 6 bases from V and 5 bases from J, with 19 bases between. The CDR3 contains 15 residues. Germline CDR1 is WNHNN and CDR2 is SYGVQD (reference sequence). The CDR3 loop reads CASSRSESGAETQYF. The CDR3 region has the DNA TGCGCCAGCAGCCGGTCTGAGTCGGGGGCCGAGACCCAGTACTTC.

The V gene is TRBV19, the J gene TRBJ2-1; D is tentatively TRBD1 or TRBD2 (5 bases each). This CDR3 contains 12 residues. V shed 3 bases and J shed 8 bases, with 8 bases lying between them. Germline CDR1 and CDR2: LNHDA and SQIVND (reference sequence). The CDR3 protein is CASSIGTDEQFF. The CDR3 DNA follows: TGTGCCAGTAGTATTGGGACGGATGAGCAGTTCTTC.